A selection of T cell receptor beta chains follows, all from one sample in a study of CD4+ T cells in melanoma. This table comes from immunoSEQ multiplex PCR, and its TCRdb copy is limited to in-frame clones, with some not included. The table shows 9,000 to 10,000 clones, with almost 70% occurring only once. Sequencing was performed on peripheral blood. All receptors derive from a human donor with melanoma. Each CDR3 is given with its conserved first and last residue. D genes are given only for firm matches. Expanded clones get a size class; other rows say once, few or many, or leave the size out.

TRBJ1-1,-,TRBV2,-,TGTGCCAGCAGTAAAATGAACACTGAAGCTTTCTTT,CASSKMNTEAFF
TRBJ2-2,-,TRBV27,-,TGTGCCAGCAGTGCTATGGGACTCTCCAAGAACACCGGGGAGCTGTTTTTT,CASSAMGLSKNTGELFF
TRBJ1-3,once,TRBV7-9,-,TGTGCCAGCAGTTCAAGGGAGCGGTTCCTTTCTGGAAACACCATATATTTT,CASSSRERFLSGNTIYF
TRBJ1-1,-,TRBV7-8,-,TGTGCCAGCAGCTTGGCAGGGCTGAACACTGAAGCTTTCTTT,CASSLAGLNTEAFF
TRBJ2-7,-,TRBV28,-,TGTGCCAGCAGGGCCCCCCTAGTCTACGAGCAGTACTTC,CASRAPLVYEQYF
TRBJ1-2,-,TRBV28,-,TGTGCCAGCAGCGGGGGGGCGGGAGACTATGGCTACACCTTC,CASSGGAGDYGYTF
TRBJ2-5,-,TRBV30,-,TGTGCCTGGAGTGTACTGGCCAGCCAAGAGACCCAGTACTTC,CAWSVLASQETQYF
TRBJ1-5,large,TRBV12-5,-,TGTGCTAGTGGGGCGGCTCCGGGACAGCCCCAGCATTTT,CASGAAPGQPQHF
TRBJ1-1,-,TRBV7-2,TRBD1,TGTGCCAGCAGCGTGAGAGCCGGGACAGGGGCCTTGAACACTGAAGCTTTCTTT,CASSVRAGTGALNTEAFF
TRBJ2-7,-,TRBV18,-,TGTGCCAGCTCAGCCAGCGGCAATTCCTACGAGCAGTACTTC,CASSASGNSYEQYF
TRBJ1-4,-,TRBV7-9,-,TGTGCCAGCAGCTCGACCGATGCAACTAATGAAAAACTGTTTTTT,CASSSTDATNEKLFF
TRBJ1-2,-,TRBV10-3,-,TGTGCCACCGGCTCCTCTGATAACTATGGCTACACCTTC,CATGSSDNYGYTF
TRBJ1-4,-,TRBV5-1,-,TGCGCCAGCAGCTCCTCTCCGGGACAAATTAATGAAAAACTGTTTTTT,CASSSSPGQINEKLFF
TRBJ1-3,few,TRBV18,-,TGTGCCAGCTCACCGGGGAGCTCTGGAAACACCATATATTTT,CASSPGSSGNTIYF
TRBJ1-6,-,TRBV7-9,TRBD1,TGTGCCAGCAGCTCCTCGAGACAGGGTTTGGCTTCACCCCTCCACTTT,CASSSSRQGLASPLHF
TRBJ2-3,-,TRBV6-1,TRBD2,TGTGCCAGCAGTGCCACGGGACTAGCGGGGGGAGATACGCAGTATTTT,CASSATGLAGGDTQYF
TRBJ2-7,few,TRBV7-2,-,TGTGCCAGCAGCTTAGACCCCGGGACGCAGAACCACGAGCAGTACTTC,CASSLDPGTQNHEQYF
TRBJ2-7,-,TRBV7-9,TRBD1,TGTGCCAGCAGTACCACAGGGGATTCCTACGAGCAGTACTTC,CASSTTGDSYEQYF
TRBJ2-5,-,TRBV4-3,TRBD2,TGCGCCAGCAGCCAAGACCCAGCGGGGGGGCAAGAGACCCAGTACTTC,CASSQDPAGGQETQYF
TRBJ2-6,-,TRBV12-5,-,TGTGCTAGTGGTTTGGTAATGACGGATTCTGGGGCCAACGTCCTGACTTTC,CASGLVMTDSGANVLTF
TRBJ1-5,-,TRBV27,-,TGTGCCAGCAGTAGGGGAAAGGGCAATCAGCCCCAGCATTTT,CASSRGKGNQPQHF
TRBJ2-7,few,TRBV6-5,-,TGTGCCAGCAGTTATTCCTGGGCGCAGTACTTC,CASSYSWAQYF
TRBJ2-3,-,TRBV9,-,TGTGCCAGCAGCCGAAGTAGTTCGGGGGGCCGGACAGATACGCAGTATTTT,CASSRSSSGGRTDTQYF
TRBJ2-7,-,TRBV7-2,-,TGTGCCAGCGGTTTTCGTTACGAGCAGTACTTC,CASGFRYEQYF
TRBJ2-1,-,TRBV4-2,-,TGTGCCAGCAGCCAAGACAGGGATGTCAATGAGCAGTTCTTC,CASSQDRDVNEQFF